This T cell receptor (beta chain) comes out of a study of response to subunit inactivated influenza vaccine. General study results and limits: Authors suggested few new T cells are recruited by each seasonal influenza vaccination.

TCRdb reprocessed the RT-PCR reads with MiXCR, giving one entry per CDR3 protein. There are roughly 500,000 distinct CDR3 sequences in the sample; about 17% occur only once, and less than 4% lies in the top ten. This clonotype was observed at least ten times. What it recognizes is unknown. Germline V gene lookup returns CDR1 MDHEN and CDR2 SYDVKM. Unmatched junction bases numbered 9, after V lost 10 bases and J lost 10 bases. The CDR3 length is 13 residues. The sample in question was CD4+ T cells sorted from PBMCs, obtained less than 30 months after vaccination. The clonotype comes from a man aged 50-75 years who received an inactivated influenza vaccine. The rearrangement links TRBV28 to TRBJ2-7; TRBD2 agrees at 14 bases. The CDR3 region is CANQRLAGGPQYF. CDR3 in DNA: TGTGCCAACCAAAGACTAGCGGGAGGGCCACAGTACTTC.